The text below deals with one T cell receptor (beta chain). Its antigen is not known. This entry belongs to a study of cytomegalovirus exposure and HLA in healthy donors. Study overall: About 179 million T cells yielded 110 million or so unique TCR beta sequences in earlier analysis. Whole-study findings and limits: The study recorded 160 or so TCR beta chains that were cytomegalovirus-associated. Researchers reported that a few CMV-associated chains were confirmed in vitro as CMV antigen-specific. In a later analysis, several top co-occurrence clusters appeared linked to parvovirus B19, influenza, CMV and Epstein-Barr virus.

Vbeta (60) and Jbeta (13) primers were used in the PCR. TCRdb's table, derived via immunoSEQ multiplex PCR, lists solely in-frame clones and lacks some. The sample records under 140,000 clones, nearly 80% being singletons. Trimming shortened V by 0 bases and J by 2 bases, and 11 bases separated the two germline ends. Germline lookup yields CDR1 ENHRY and CDR2 SYGVKD. The CDR3 has 15 residues. The chain carries TRBV10-3 and TRBJ2-7; possibly TRBD2 for D (7 bases). The TCR sequence derives from a woman younger than 45 in good health and CMV-seronegative. Specimen: PBMCs. CDR3 sequence reads: CAISESGGAAYEQYF. CDR3 nucleotides: TGTGCCATCAGTGAGTCGGGGGGGGCCGCCTACGAGCAGTACTTC.